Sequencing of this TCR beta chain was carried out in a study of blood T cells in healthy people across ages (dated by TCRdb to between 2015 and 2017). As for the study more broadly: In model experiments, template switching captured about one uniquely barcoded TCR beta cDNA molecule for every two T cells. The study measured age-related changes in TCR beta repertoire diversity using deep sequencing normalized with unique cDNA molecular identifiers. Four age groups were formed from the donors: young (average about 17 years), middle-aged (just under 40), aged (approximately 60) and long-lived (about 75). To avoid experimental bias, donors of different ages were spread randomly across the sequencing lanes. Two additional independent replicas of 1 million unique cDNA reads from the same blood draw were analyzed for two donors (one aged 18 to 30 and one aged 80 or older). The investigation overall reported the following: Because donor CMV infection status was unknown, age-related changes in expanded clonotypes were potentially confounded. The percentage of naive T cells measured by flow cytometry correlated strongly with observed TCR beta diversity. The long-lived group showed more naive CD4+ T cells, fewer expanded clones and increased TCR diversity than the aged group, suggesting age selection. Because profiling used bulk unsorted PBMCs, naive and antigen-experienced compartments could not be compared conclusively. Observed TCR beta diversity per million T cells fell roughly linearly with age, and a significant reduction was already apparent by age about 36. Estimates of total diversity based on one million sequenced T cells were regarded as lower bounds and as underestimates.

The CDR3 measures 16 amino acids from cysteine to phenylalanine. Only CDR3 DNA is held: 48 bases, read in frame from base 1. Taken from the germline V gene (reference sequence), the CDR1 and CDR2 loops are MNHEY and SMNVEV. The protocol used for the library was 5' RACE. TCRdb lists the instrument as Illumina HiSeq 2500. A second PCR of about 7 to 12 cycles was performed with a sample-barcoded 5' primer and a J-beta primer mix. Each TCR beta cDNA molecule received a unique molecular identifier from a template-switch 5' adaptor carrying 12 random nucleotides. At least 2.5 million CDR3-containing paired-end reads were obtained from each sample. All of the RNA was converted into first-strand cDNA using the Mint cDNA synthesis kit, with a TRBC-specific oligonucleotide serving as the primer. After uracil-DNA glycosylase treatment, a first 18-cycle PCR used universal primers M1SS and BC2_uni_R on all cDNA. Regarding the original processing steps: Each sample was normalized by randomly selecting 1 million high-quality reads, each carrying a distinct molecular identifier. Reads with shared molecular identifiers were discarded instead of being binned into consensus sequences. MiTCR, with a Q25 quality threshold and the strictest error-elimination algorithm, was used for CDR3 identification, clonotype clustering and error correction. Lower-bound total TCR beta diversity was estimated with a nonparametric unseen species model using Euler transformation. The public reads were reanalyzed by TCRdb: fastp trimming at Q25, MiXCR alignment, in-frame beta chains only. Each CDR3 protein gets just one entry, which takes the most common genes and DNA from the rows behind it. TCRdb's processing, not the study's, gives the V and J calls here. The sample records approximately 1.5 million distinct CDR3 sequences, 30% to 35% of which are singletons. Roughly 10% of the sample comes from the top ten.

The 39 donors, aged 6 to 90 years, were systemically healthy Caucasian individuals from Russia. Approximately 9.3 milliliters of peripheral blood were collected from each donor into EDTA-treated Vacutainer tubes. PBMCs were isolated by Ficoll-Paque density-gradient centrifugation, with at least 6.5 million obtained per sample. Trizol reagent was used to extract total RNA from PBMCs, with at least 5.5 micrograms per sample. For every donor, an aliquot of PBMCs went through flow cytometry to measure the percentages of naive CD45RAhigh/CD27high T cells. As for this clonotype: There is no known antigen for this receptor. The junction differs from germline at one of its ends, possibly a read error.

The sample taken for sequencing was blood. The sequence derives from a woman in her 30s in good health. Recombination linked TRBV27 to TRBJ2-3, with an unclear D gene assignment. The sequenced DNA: TGTGCCAGCAGTCTATCGACGGCAAGGGTCACAGATACGCAGTATTTT. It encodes CASSLSTARVTDTQYF.